These 30 T cell receptor beta chains share one sample of origin, sequenced in a study of T cell responses to AZD1222 COVID-19 vaccine. The method was immunoSEQ multiplex PCR; TCRdb's version includes in-frame clones alone and lacks a portion of them. The sample shows 110,000 to 150,000 clones, 88% of them seen only once. Sequencing was performed on peripheral blood, taken 28 days after the second AZD1222 dose. The origin of the receptors is an adult who received the AZD1222 COVID-19 vaccine.

V gene TRBV19 combines with J gene TRBJ1-4; D is unresolved. V dropped 3 bases and J dropped 8 bases, with 13 bases sitting between them. The CDR3 length is 14 residues. From germline, CDR1 is LNHDA and CDR2 SQIVND (reference sequence). The chain's CDR3 is CASSISGSGEKLFF. The CDR3 region has the DNA TGTGCCAGTAGTATCAGCGGATCTGGGGAAAAACTGTTTTTT.

The chain links TRBV3-1 (or the pseudogene TRBV3-2) to TRBJ1-4, with D possibly matching TRBD1 (5 bases). Looked up from germline, CDR1 is LGHDT and CDR2 is YNNKEL (reference sequence). There are 14 residues in the CDR3. V shed 4 bases and J shed 8 bases, with 14 bases lying between them. The CDR3 here is CASSREGWDEKLFF. The CDR3 DNA sequence: TGTGCCAGCAGCCGCGAAGGGTGGGACGAAAAACTGTTTTTT.

This chain uses TRBV5-1 with TRBJ2-3; D possibly corresponds to TRBD2 (6 bases). Germline V gene sequence: CDR1 SGHRS, CDR2 YFSETQ. This CDR3 has 14 residues. V was trimmed by 3 bases and J by 2 bases, leaving 10 bases between them. The CDR3: CASSSGGYTDTQYF. The CDR3 nucleotides are TGCGCCAGCAGCTCCGGGGGATACACAGATACGCAGTATTTT.

The rearrangement uses TRBV9 and TRBJ1-2; TRBD1 matches 8 bases. The CDR3 length is 15 residues. J gave up 4 bases and V 0 bases, and 5 bases lay outside the gene matches. Germline CDR1 reads SGDLS; CDR2 reads YYNGEE. The CDR3 here is CASSVGTGQGYGYTF. The DNA of the CDR3 is TGTGCCAGCAGCGTAGGGACAGGGCAGGGCTATGGCTACACCTTC.

This rearrangement joins TRBV5-1 to TRBJ1-6, with D unclear. Germline V CDR1 and CDR2: SGHRS, YFSETQ. Trimming took 5 bases from V and 10 from J, leaving 16 bases between them. There are 14 residues in the CDR3. The CDR3: CASRPEQIQSPLHF. The CDR3 nucleotides read TGCGCCAGCAGGCCGGAGCAGATTCAATCACCCCTCCACTTT.

The rearrangement uses TRBV18 and TRBJ1-1; 8 bases map to TRBD1. The V segment lost 5 bases and the J segment 3 bases; nucleotides outside the gene matches: 5. The V gene's germline CDR1 is KGHSH and CDR2 LQKENI. There are 14 residues in the CDR3. For the CDR3, the DNA is TGTGCCAGCTCATTACAGGGGGTTCACACTGAAGCTTTCTTT. Translating gives CASSLQGVHTEAFF.

The J gene is TRBJ2-7, the V gene TRBV4-3, with D maybe TRBD1 (6 bases). Germline CDR1 reads LGHNA; CDR2 reads YSLEER. There are 18 residues in the CDR3. V was pared by 0 bases and J by 3 bases, with 21 bases between. This chain's CDR3 is CASSQEAVRQVTYYEQYF. The CDR3 DNA reads TGCGCCAGCAGCCAAGAAGCGGTAAGACAGGTGACCTACTACGAGCAGTACTTC.

The chain couples TRBV19 to TRBJ2-5, with 8 positions matching TRBD2. This CDR3 comprises 14 residues. Trimming removed 5 bases from V and 0 bases from J; junction bases left unmatched: 2. CDR1 is LNHDA and CDR2 is SQIVND in the germline V gene (reference sequence). DNA for the CDR3: TGTGCCAGTAGTTCGGGGGGGCACCAAGAGACCCAGTACTTC. This sequence encodes CASSSGGHQETQYF.

This rearrangement joins TRBV11-2 to TRBJ1-2, with 12 bases aligning to TRBD1. There are 17 residues in the CDR3. Trimming removed 5 bases from V and 2 bases from J; junction bases left unmatched: 9. Germline loops: CDR1 SGHAT, CDR2 FQNNGV. The CDR3 DNA follows: TGTGCCAGCAGCCGTACCGGGACAGGGGGCTCGAACTATGGCTACACCTTC. Translated: CASSRTGTGGSNYGYTF.

V is TRBV6-1 and J is TRBJ1-2, with no clear D. This CDR3 comprises 13 residues. V lost 3 bases and J lost 4, with 9 bases in between. Germline V gene sequence: CDR1 MNHNS, CDR2 SASEGT. This CDR3 is CASSDTPVYGYTF. The CDR3 DNA is TGTGCCAGCAGTGACACCCCGGTCTATGGCTACACCTTC.

In DNA, the CDR3 is TGTGCCACCAGTGAGCAATTTTCGGGGGTTCGCACAGATACGCAGTATTTT. Protein: CATSEQFSGVRTDTQYF. The chain joins TRBV24-1 to TRBJ2-3; maybe TRBD2 (6 bases). The CDR3 totals 17 residues. V lost 4 bases to trimming and J lost 1 base, with 17 bases between them. Germline lookup yields CDR1 KGHDR and CDR2 SFDVKD.

This sequence joins TRBV2 and TRBJ1-1; D is unclear. CDR1 and CDR2 from the germline V gene are SNHLY and FYNNEI. This CDR3 is built from 13 residues. Trimming left V 6 bases short and J 1 base short, with 9 bases between. Here the CDR3 DNA reads TGTGCCAGCAGAGCAGACACGAACACTGAAGCTTTCTTT. Residues: CASRADTNTEAFF.

This chain connects TRBV3-1 (or the pseudogene TRBV3-2) to TRBJ2-7; 8 nucleotides agree with TRBD1. The CDR3 length is 13 residues. Trimming removed 4 bases from V and 7 bases from J; junction bases left unmatched: 6. Germline V gene lookup returns CDR1 LGHDT and CDR2 YNNKEL (reference sequence). The CDR3 nucleotides read TGTGCCAGCAGCCTAGGACAGGGAGAAGAGCAGTACTTC. It yields the protein CASSLGQGEEQYF.

This CDR3 reads CASSESPLSGGTEQFF. In nucleotides, the CDR3 is TGCGCCAGCAGTGAGTCGCCGCTTAGCGGGGGGACCGAGCAGTTCTTC. This chain links TRBV10-1 with TRBJ2-1, with 10 bases fitting TRBD2. Trimming at V came to 0 bases and at J to 10 bases, leaving 9 bases not matched to a gene. This CDR3 is built from 16 residues. CDR1 is WNHNN, CDR2 SYGVQD, per germline (reference sequence).

The V gene is TRBV24-1, the J gene TRBJ2-1; 10 positions match TRBD1. Germline V gives CDR1 KGHDR, CDR2 SFDVKD. V trimming: 4 bases; J trimming: 8 bases; junction bases outside the gene matches: 7. This CDR3 contains 15 residues. The CDR3, as DNA: TGTGCCACCAGTGAATCGGACAGGGGGATGGATGAGCAGTTCTTC. The encoded protein is CATSESDRGMDEQFF.

The chain couples TRBV7-3 to TRBJ2-3; no reliable D call. This CDR3 has 17 residues. V dropped 0 bases and J dropped 1 base, with 14 bases sitting between them. CDR1 and CDR2 (germline): SGHTA, FQGTGA. The CDR3, as DNA: TGTGCCAGCAGCTTAACCCGGAAAACAGACGGCACAGATACGCAGTATTTT. Translating gives CASSLTRKTDGTDTQYF.

The chain joins TRBV5-1 to TRBJ2-1; D may be TRBD2 (5 bases). The CDR3 is 15 amino acids. Germline V gene sequence: CDR1 SGHRS, CDR2 YFSETQ. Trimming left V 0 bases short and J 5 bases short, with 12 bases between. In DNA form, the CDR3 reads TGCGCCAGCAGCTTGGCAGGAAGAGCGGACAATGAGCAGTTCTTC. Amino acids: CASSLAGRADNEQFF.

The rearrangement links TRBV28 to TRBJ1-3; tentative D call: TRBD1 (6 bases). V dropped 6 bases and J dropped 5 bases, with 26 bases sitting between them. Germline V gene sequence: CDR1 MDHEN, CDR2 SYDVKM. The CDR3 totals 18 residues. CDR3 sequence: CASSPDRSLVGFRNTIYF. CDR3 coding DNA: TGTGCCAGCAGCCCCGACAGGTCGTTGGTGGGTTTTAGAAACACCATATATTTT.

V gene TRBV10-3 combines with J gene TRBJ2-3; 7 bases match TRBD2. This CDR3 contains 16 residues. V was clipped by 0 bases and J by 4 bases; unmatched bases: 7. Germline CDR1 is ENHRY and CDR2 is SYGVKD. The CDR3 DNA reads as TGTGCCATCAGTGAGTCGAGCGGCGGGAGCGCAGATACGCAGTATTTT. This translates into CAISESSGGSADTQYF.

The chain combines TRBV5-1 with TRBJ2-2; the match to TRBD2 covers 12 bases. The V segment lost 6 bases and the J segment 3 bases; nucleotides outside the gene matches: 9. This CDR3 comprises 17 residues. Germline V CDR1 and CDR2: SGHRS, YFSETQ. This CDR3 is CASKLRTSGIDTGELFF. In nucleotides, the CDR3 is TGCGCCAGCAAACTTAGGACTAGCGGGATAGACACCGGGGAGCTGTTTTTT.

A single count supports this clone. V and J are TRBV5-4 and TRBJ1-5, with D possibly being TRBD1 (5 bases). Per the germline V gene, CDR1 is SGHNT and CDR2 is YYREEE (reference sequence). Trimming cost V 0 bases and J 5 bases, with 15 bases left between them. This CDR3 contains 16 residues. CDR3 sequence: CASSLGGSQLDQPQHF. DNA for the CDR3: TGTGCCAGCAGCTTGGGGGGCAGTCAATTGGATCAGCCCCAGCATTTT.

The count of this clone is one. The chain recombines TRBV9 with TRBJ1-4, with a weak D call TRBD1 (5 bases). CDR1 is SGDLS, CDR2 YYNGEE, per germline. Trimming removed 2 bases at V and 6 bases at J, with 11 bases between. CDR3 length equals 14 residues. For the CDR3, the DNA is TGTGCCAGCAGCGTGGGGCAGATAGATGAAAAACTGTTTTTT. This translates into CASSVGQIDEKLFF. Full variable domain (missing parts from reference TRBV9 and TRBJ1-4): DSGVTQTPKHLITATGQRVTLRCSPRSGDLSVYWYQQSLDQGLQFLIQYYNGEERAKGNILERFSAQQFPDLHSELNLSSLELGDSALYFCASSVGQIDEKLFFGSGTQLSVL.

This chain joins TRBV18 and TRBJ2-7; TRBD2 agrees at 10 bases. This CDR3 comprises 15 residues. Germline assignment: CDR1 KGHSH and CDR2 LQKENI. The ends lost 3 bases at V and 6 bases at J; junction bases unmatched: 8. DNA of the CDR3: TGTGCCAGCTCACCCCCCTCGAGCGGGGGGGGCGAGCAGTACTTC. It is translated as CASSPPSSGGGEQYF.

The chain has TRBV4-3 and TRBJ1-2; D is ambiguous. Per germline, CDR1 LGHNA and CDR2 YSLEER. This CDR3 is built from 15 residues. V shed 4 bases and J shed 6 bases, with 18 bases lying between them. As DNA, the CDR3 is TGCGCCAGCAGCCCTCTTGGCGACAATGGGGATGGCTACACCTTC. Translating gives CASSPLGDNGDGYTF.

The chain combines TRBV21-1 with TRBJ2-7. TRBV21-1 represents a pseudogene. CDR3 length equals 16 residues. The CDR3 sequence is CASISPRPLYALEQYF. CDR3 DNA sequence: TGTGCCAGCATCTCACCTCGACCCCTCTATGCCCTCGAGCAGTACTTC.

The gene calls are TRBV6-6 and TRBJ1-3; TRBD1 matches 7 bases. V was pared by 4 bases and J by 9 bases, with 9 bases of the junction left unmatched. Germline assignment: CDR1 MNHNY and CDR2 SVGAGI (reference sequence). This CDR3 spans 14 amino acids. The chain's CDR3 is CASSSGDRAGTIYF. CDR3 DNA sequence: TGTGCCAGCAGTTCCGGAGACAGGGCGGGCACCATATATTTT.

The chain carries TRBV6-5 and TRBJ1-5; D ambiguous. V lost 1 base, J lost 5 bases, and 6 bases lay in between. Germline CDR1 reads MNHEY; CDR2 reads SVGAGI. The CDR3 is 13 residues long. CDR3 coding DNA: TGTGCCAGCAGTTACTTACGGGATCAGCCCCAGCATTTT. The encoded protein is CASSYLRDQPQHF.

The V call is TRBV7-2, the J call TRBJ1-3; D may be TRBD1 (5 bases). The length of the CDR3 is 13 residues. V lost 4 bases, J lost 12 bases, and 16 bases lay in between. The germline V gene has CDR1 SGHTA and CDR2 FQGNSA. CDR3 sequence (DNA): TGTGCCAGCAGCTCCCCCAGGGTGTTCAGCATATATTTT. Translation: CASSSPRVFSIYF.

This clone has a single count. V is TRBV11-3 and J is TRBJ2-3; no definite D call. Trimming took off 1 base at V and 0 bases at J, with 11 bases between the two ends. This CDR3 has 16 residues. The germline gives CDR1 SGHNT, CDR2 YENEEA. The CDR3 is CASSLGAGLSTDTQYF. The CDR3 DNA reads as TGTGCCAGCAGCTTAGGGGCAGGCCTAAGCACAGATACGCAGTATTTT.

This clone was observed a single time. The chain carries TRBV5-1 and TRBJ1-1; D is unclear. Trimming shortened V by 1 base and J by 5 bases, and 12 bases separated the two germline ends. CDR3 size: 14 residues. Germline V gene sequence: CDR1 SGHRS, CDR2 YFSETQ. CDR3 loop: CASSLIGGRTEAFF. For the CDR3, the DNA is TGCGCCAGCAGCTTGATAGGAGGGAGGACTGAAGCTTTCTTT.